Each of the 11 T cell receptor beta chains below was sequenced from the same sample in a study of cytomegalovirus exposure and HLA in healthy donors. The study ran its PCR with 60 Vbeta and 13 Jbeta primers. TCRdb's table, derived via immunoSEQ multiplex PCR, lists solely in-frame clones and lacks some. Of about 72,000 clones detected, about 84% appear once; the ten largest clones hold under 4%. Source material: PBMCs. These receptors were obtained from a man aged 35 to 55 in good health and CMV-seronegative.

This chain connects TRBV6-1 to TRBJ1-5, with TRBD1 matching over 8 bases. V dropped 8 bases and J dropped 7; count of bases not matched to a gene: 10. CDR3 length equals 14 residues. Germline loops: CDR1 MNHNS, CDR2 SASEGT. The CDR3 DNA is TGTGCCAGCGGGGGGCAGGGGGCAAGACAGCCCCAGCATTTT. Protein sequence: CASGGQGARQPQHF.

This clone appeared once. The chain is built from TRBV7-2 and TRBJ1-1, with a tentative D call TRBD1 (5 bases). Trimming left V 3 bases short and J 5 bases short, with 22 bases between. There are 17 residues in the CDR3. From germline, CDR1 is SGHTA and CDR2 FQGNSA. The CDR3 sequence is CASSFGVWAGMETEAFF. For the CDR3, the DNA is TGTGCCAGCAGCTTTGGGGTCTGGGCAGGGATGGAAACTGAAGCTTTCTTT.

The V gene is TRBV5-1, the J gene TRBJ2-5; the D gene is possibly TRBD1 (6 bases). Trimming removed 3 bases at V and 2 bases at J, with 11 bases between. CDR3 length: 14 residues. The germline V gene has CDR1 SGHRS and CDR2 YFSETQ. The CDR3 nucleotides are TGCGCCAGCAGCTCAGGACAGTCACAAGAGACCCAGTACTTC. Translated, it gives CASSSGQSQETQYF. Variable domain in full (rest from reference TRBV5-1 and TRBJ2-5): KAGVTQTPRYLIKTRGQQVTLSCSPISGHRSVSWYQQTPGQGLQFLFEYFSETQRNKGNFPGRFSGRQFSNSRSEMNVSTLELGDSALYLCASSSGQSQETQYFGPGTRLLVL.

This clone was picked up one time. The chain uses TRBV9 and TRBJ2-3; the match to TRBD1 covers 9 bases. J was trimmed by 5 bases and V by 4 bases; bases with no gene match: 8. Germline CDR1 SGDLS, CDR2 YYNGEE. The length of the CDR3 is 15 residues. Here the CDR3 reads CASSTKTGGQDTQYF. CDR3 sequence (DNA): TGTGCCAGCAGCACAAAGACAGGGGGTCAAGATACGCAGTATTTT.

V is TRBV7-9 and J is TRBJ1-1; 7 bases agree with TRBD1. The CDR3 length is 15 residues. The J segment lost 4 bases and the V segment lost 1 base, leaving 6 bases of the junction unmatched. Germline lookup yields CDR1 SEHNR and CDR2 FQNEAQ (reference sequence). DNA for the CDR3: TGTGCCAGCAGCTTAGTAGGACAGGAGGTCACTGAAGCTTTCTTT. Translated: CASSLVGQEVTEAFF.

The rearrangement links TRBV13 to TRBJ2-2; 8 bases agree with TRBD1. CDR1 and CDR2 (germline): PRHDT, FYEKMQ (reference sequence). J was trimmed by 7 bases and V by 4 bases; bases with no gene match: 5. CDR3 size: 14 residues. The CDR3 bases are TGTGCCAGCAGCTCCCAGGGGGCTGGCGGGGAGCTGTTTTTT. Translating it yields CASSSQGAGGELFF.

This clone was recorded only once. The CDR3 DNA reads TGTGCCAGTCAGGACAGGGGAAGCACAGATACGCAGTATTTT. Its protein is CASQDRGSTDTQYF. V is TRBV10-3 and J is TRBJ2-3; 9 bases map to TRBD1. The CDR3 loop spans 14 amino acids. Germline-derived CDR1 and CDR2 are ENHRY and SYGVKD. The trim removed 10 bases at V and 0 bases at J, leaving 5 bases unmatched.

The chain is built from TRBV6-6 and TRBJ1-5; D ambiguous. Trimming took 4 bases from V and 7 from J, leaving 11 bases between them. Germline V gene sequence: CDR1 MNHNY, CDR2 SVGAGI (reference sequence). This CDR3 is 13 amino acids long. The CDR3 DNA sequence: TGTGCCAGCAGTTCCCTCTCTAGGCAGCCCCAGCATTTT. Encoded protein: CASSSLSRQPQHF.

V gene TRBV5-1 combines with J gene TRBJ1-3; the D gene is possibly TRBD1 (5 bases). Germline V gene data show CDR1 as SGHRS and CDR2 as YFSETQ. The CDR3 covers 16 residues. V lost 0 bases and J lost 0, with 10 bases in between. Written as DNA, the CDR3 is TGCGCCAGCAGCTTGGGGGGCTCCCTCTCTGGAAACACCATATATTTT. As protein: CASSLGGSLSGNTIYF. The variable domain in full, completed from reference TRBV5-1 and TRBJ1-3, reads KAGVTQTPRYLIKTRGQQVTLSCSPISGHRSVSWYQQTPGQGLQFLFEYFSETQRNKGNFPGRFSGRQFSNSRSEMNVSTLELGDSALYLCASSLGGSLSGNTIYFGEGSWLTVV.

This sequence joins TRBV6-5 and TRBJ1-2; TRBD1 aligns across 8 bases. CDR3 length equals 14 residues. Germline values: CDR1 MNHEY, CDR2 SVGAGI. V lost 5 bases to trimming and J lost 4 bases; unmatched junction nucleotides: 6. The DNA of the CDR3 is TGTGCCAGCAGTCCGGACAGGGCTGCCTATGGCTACACCTTC. This sequence encodes CASSPDRAAYGYTF.

The chain uses TRBV6-5 and TRBJ1-2; TRBD1 matches 11 bases. Trimming removed 8 bases from V and 2 bases from J; junction bases left unmatched: 1. CDR1 is MNHEY, CDR2 SVGAGI, per germline. The CDR3 contains 13 residues. CDR3 loop: CASRTGGNYGYTF. CDR3 DNA: TGTGCCAGCCGGACAGGGGGCAACTATGGCTACACCTTC.